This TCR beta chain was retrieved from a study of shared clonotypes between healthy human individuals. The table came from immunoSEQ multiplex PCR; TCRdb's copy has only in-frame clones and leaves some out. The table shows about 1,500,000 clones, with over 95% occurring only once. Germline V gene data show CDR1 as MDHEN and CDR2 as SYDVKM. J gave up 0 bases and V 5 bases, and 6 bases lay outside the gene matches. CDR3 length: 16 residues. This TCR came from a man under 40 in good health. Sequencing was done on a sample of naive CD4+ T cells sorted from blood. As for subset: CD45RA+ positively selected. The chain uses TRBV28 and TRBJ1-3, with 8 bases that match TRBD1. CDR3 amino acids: CASSRDRSVSGNTIYF. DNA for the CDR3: TGTGCCAGCAGTCGGGACAGGTCCGTCTCTGGAAACACCATATATTTT.